This T cell receptor (beta chain) was observed in a study of CXCR3-negative and CXCR3-positive naive CD8 T cells (dated by TCRdb to about 2019). The study in broad terms: In total, 130 million to 150 million TRB reads were obtained, or roughly 1.5 +/- 0.3 million reads per library. The diversity and physicochemical repertoire analyses included roughly ten donors pooled from two independent experiments. TRBV-TRBJ cluster analysis included naive subsets from a handful of donors and memory cells from 3 donors. Study-wide findings and limitations: Similar TRBV-TRBJ usage was shown by naive CXCR3-negative and CXCR3-positive cells from the same donor, whereas distinct patterns were shown by memory cells. CXCR3 expression partially decreased after cryopreservation, so most assays used freshly isolated PBMCs. Compared with CXCR3-negative naive cells, CXCR3-positive naive cells had TRB CDR3s with higher hydrophobicity (lower Kidera factor 4), lower energy, and higher strength and volume indices. Because surface CD5, which is linked to self-reactivity in mice, was comparable between the naive subsets, TCR interaction strength was also inferred from TRB CDR3 physicochemical properties. Repertoire diversity was comparably high in both naive subsets but much lower in memory CD8+ T cells.

About this clonotype: Its recognized antigen is unknown.

The instrument given in TCRdb is NextSeq 550. The Human TCR Profiling Kit (MiLaboratory) was used to make UMI-labeled 5' RACE TRB cDNA libraries. The full amount of extracted RNA was used for cDNA synthesis, and the full amount of resulting cDNA was used for PCR amplification. Libraries were prepared in parallel with an identical number of PCR cycles. The paper's processing steps were these. MIGEC and MiXCR extracted about 53,000 +/- 10,000 unique UMI-labeled TRB cDNA molecules per library, requiring at least two reads per UMI. Each library averaged around 40,000 +/- 10,000 functional in-frame TRB CDR3 nucleotide clonotypes without stop codons. After downsampling to 5000 UMI-labeled TRB molecules per sample, diversity metrics such as normalized Shannon-Wiener and Chao1 were calculated in VDJtools. VDJtools was used to calculate clonotype-size-weighted physicochemical properties of the central five CDR3 residues, namely interaction energy, strength, volume and Kidera factor 4. TCRdb reprocessed the reads; each CDR3 protein sequence makes one entry, and DNA is unavailable. Clone size and V and J calls follow TCRdb, not the original study. The table held for this sample gives roughly 100,000 distinct CDR3 sequences. The ten largest make up approximately 0.37% of the sample.

Each CD8+ T cell subset was flow-sorted in triplicate, and 300,000 cells per subset were placed directly into RLT lysis buffer. To exclude memory contaminants, naive CD8+ T cells were stringently defined as CD45RO-CCR7+CD27+CD95-. Using standard density gradient centrifugation, peripheral blood mononuclear cells were isolated from buffy coats. Naive CXCR3-negative and CXCR3-positive CD8+ T cells were flow-sorted on a FACSAria III. Total RNA was extracted from sorted cells using an RNeasy Mini Kit. Measured from the cysteine to the phenylalanine, the CDR3 is 13 residues long. The nucleotide record is missing. CDR1 and CDR2 were assigned from the germline V gene (reference sequence) as SEHNR and FQNEAQ.

The TCR sequence derives from a human donor in good health. Some clones in this sample may be carry-over from other donors' samples. Sequencing was performed on naive CXCR3+ CD8+ T cells from blood. What this sample's cell subset or site label stands for: CD45RO-CCR7+CD27+CD95- naive CD8+ T cells expressing CXCR3 (TNR3+). The chain employs TRBV7-9 and TRBJ2-7; TCRdb calls TRBD1, which cannot be checked without DNA. The CDR3 region reads CASSLIGGYEQYF.